Each of the 21 T cell receptor beta chains below was sequenced from the same sample in a study of cytomegalovirus exposure and HLA in healthy donors. PCR amplification relied on 60 Vbeta primers (plus 13 Jbeta primers). Only in-frame clones appear in the TCRdb table, and some are missing; sequencing was by immunoSEQ multiplex PCR. The sample lists around 130,000 clones; about 80% were seen once. The sequencing input was PBMCs. The receptors were gathered from a man aged 30 to 45 in good health and CMV-seronegative.

The rearrangement joins TRBV20-1 to TRBJ2-1, with D possibly being TRBD1 (5 bases). The V and J ends lost 5 bases and 9 bases respectively, with 11 bases between them. This CDR3 spans 11 amino acids. The germline CDR1 and CDR2 sequences are DFQATT and SNEGSKA (reference sequence). The CDR3 here is CSASLGLEQFF. Written as DNA, the CDR3 is TGCAGTGCTTCCTTGGGGCTTGAGCAGTTCTTC.

V and J are TRBV18 and TRBJ2-2; 7 bases agree with TRBD1. CDR1 is KGHSH, CDR2 LQKENI, per germline. V gave up 4 bases and J gave up 5 bases; unmatched junction bases: 1. The CDR3 length is 13 residues. CDR3 protein: CASSQQGTGELFF. CDR3 in DNA: TGTGCCAGCTCACAACAGGGGACCGGGGAGCTGTTTTTT.

The chain combines TRBV27 with TRBJ2-7; 8 positions match TRBD1. The CDR3 loop spans 14 amino acids. V lost 3 bases to trimming and J lost 7 bases; unmatched junction nucleotides: 8. The germline gives CDR1 MNHEY, CDR2 SMNVEV (reference sequence). CDR3 protein: CASSLGQAAVEQYF. The CDR3 DNA is TGTGCCAGCAGTTTGGGACAGGCAGCCGTTGAGCAGTACTTC.

The chain recombines TRBV6-5 with TRBJ2-7, with 7 bases aligning to TRBD2. Trimming cost V 6 bases and J 0 bases; bases outside gene matches: 8. Germline V gene lookup returns CDR1 MNHEY and CDR2 SVGAGI. The CDR3 runs 15 residues. Here the CDR3 reads CASSRRTRLSYEQYF. DNA for the CDR3: TGTGCCAGCAGCCGTCGGACTAGACTCTCCTACGAGCAGTACTTC.

V and J are TRBV2 and TRBJ2-7; 8 positions agree with TRBD1. This CDR3 comprises 14 residues. CDR1 is SNHLY, CDR2 FYNNEI, per germline. V gave up 7 bases and J gave up 0 bases; unmatched junction bases: 5. CDR3 nucleotide sequence: TGTGCCAGCATCCCGGACAGGGTCTCCTACGAGCAGTACTTC. As protein: CASIPDRVSYEQYF.

A single count supports this clone. This chain joins TRBV7-9 and TRBJ2-1; unclear D gene. The CDR3 is made up of 12 amino acids. Looked up from germline, CDR1 is SEHNR and CDR2 is FQNEAQ (reference sequence). V was trimmed by 5 bases and J by 6 bases, leaving 8 bases between them. The CDR3 loop reads CASSAPGNEQFF. DNA of the CDR3: TGTGCCAGCAGCGCCCCGGGCAATGAGCAGTTCTTC.

V and J are TRBV11-2 and TRBJ1-1; D remains ambiguous. V lost 2 bases to trimming and J lost 0 bases, with 16 bases between them. The V gene's germline CDR1 is SGHAT and CDR2 FQNNGV. The CDR3 sequence is 17 residues long. The CDR3 region is CASSLLSLQTLNTEAFF. The CDR3 region has the DNA TGTGCCAGCAGCTTATTGTCTTTGCAGACATTGAACACTGAAGCTTTCTTT. The full variable domain, with the rest looked up from reference TRBV11-2 and TRBJ1-1, is EAGVAQSPRYKIIEKRQSVAFWCNPISGHATLYWYQQILGQGPKLLIQFQNNGVVDDSQLPKDRFSAERLKGVDSTLKIQPAKLEDSAVYLCASSLLSLQTLNTEAFFGQGTRLTVV.

This chain connects TRBV27 to TRBJ2-3; TRBD1 matches 7 bases. This CDR3 has 13 amino acids. CDR1 and CDR2 (germline): MNHEY, SMNVEV (reference sequence). Trimming removed 6 bases from V and 6 bases from J; junction bases left unmatched: 6. The CDR3 coding sequence is TGTGCCAGCAGATCAGGGGGTAAGGATACGCAGTATTTT. This encodes CASRSGGKDTQYF.

Only a few counts were recorded for this clone. The genes are TRBV7-3 and TRBJ2-2, with D maybe TRBD2 (5 bases). Per the germline V gene, CDR1 is SGHTA and CDR2 is FQGTGA. The CDR3 is 15 amino acids. Between the trimmed V and J ends, which lost 5 bases and 1 base, there was a span of 11 bases. The CDR3 bases are TGTGCCAGCAGCCCGGACTTGTTGAACACCGGGGAGCTGTTTTTT. This encodes CASSPDLLNTGELFF.

This clone was seen only once. The chain has TRBV7-2 and TRBJ1-1, with 9 bases aligning to TRBD1. Losses at the gene ends were 6 bases for V and 1 base for J; bases not matched to a gene: 3. The CDR3 totals 14 residues. Germline CDR1 is SGHTA and CDR2 is FQGNSA. The CDR3 region is CASRQGAQNTEAFF. CDR3 nucleotide sequence: TGTGCCAGCAGACAGGGGGCTCAGAACACTGAAGCTTTCTTT.

V gene TRBV5-6 combines with J gene TRBJ2-1; D is uncertain. The germline CDR1 and CDR2 sequences are SGHDT and YYEEEE. Trimming took off 1 base at V and 0 bases at J, with 5 bases between the two ends. The CDR3 length is 14 residues. CDR3 sequence (DNA): TGTGCCAGCAGCTTGTCGTCCTCCTACAATGAGCAGTTCTTC. Its protein product is CASSLSSSYNEQFF.

V and J are TRBV11-3 and TRBJ2-7; 7 bases line up with TRBD1. The germline V gene encodes CDR1 SGHNT and CDR2 YENEEA. Trimming cost V 3 bases and J 6 bases; bases outside gene matches: 11. This CDR3 spans 15 amino acids. The CDR3 loop reads CASSLGPGQRAEQYF. The CDR3 DNA reads as TGTGCCAGCAGCTTGGGCCCGGGACAGAGGGCCGAGCAGTACTTC.

The chain combines TRBV19 with TRBJ1-5; D is uncertain. The CDR3 extends over 12 amino acids. Per germline, CDR1 LNHDA and CDR2 SQIVND (reference sequence). V lost 5 bases to trimming and J lost 6 bases, with 8 bases between them. The CDR3 DNA follows: TGTGCCAGTAGTTCCCCCCTTCAGCCCCAGCATTTT. It yields the protein CASSSPLQPQHF.

The chain has TRBV14 and TRBJ2-7; D perhaps matches TRBD1 (6 bases). V lost 0 bases, J lost 3 bases, and 12 bases lay in between. The CDR3 contains 15 residues. Per the germline V gene, CDR1 is SGHDN and CDR2 is FVKESK. This CDR3 is CASSQEAYRDYEQYF. The DNA for the CDR3 is TGTGCCAGCAGCCAAGAGGCCTACAGGGACTACGAGCAGTACTTC. Complete variable domain (other parts from reference TRBV14 and TRBJ2-7): EAGVTQFPSHSVIEKGQTVTLRCDPISGHDNLYWYRRVMGKEIKFLLHFVKESKQDESGMPNNRFLAERTGGTYSTLKVQPAELEDSGVYFCASSQEAYRDYEQYFGPGTRLTVT.

CDR3 region: CASSVTSGGYEQYF. The CDR3, as DNA: TGTGCCAGCAGTGTGACTAGCGGGGGTTACGAGCAGTACTTC. This chain uses TRBV27 with TRBJ2-7; 12 nucleotides match TRBD2. The CDR3 contains 14 residues. Per the germline V gene, CDR1 is MNHEY and CDR2 is SMNVEV (reference sequence). Trimming took 5 bases from V and 4 from J; bases not matched to a gene: 3.

The chain employs TRBV5-4 and TRBJ2-7; 10 positions agree with TRBD2. The trim removed 2 bases at V and 7 bases at J, leaving 9 bases unmatched. There are 15 residues in the CDR3. CDR1 and CDR2 from the germline V gene are SGHNT and YYREEE (reference sequence). For the CDR3, the DNA is TGTGCCAGCAGCTTAAGACTAGCGGGCAGGGGAGAGCAGTACTTC. Its translation: CASSLRLAGRGEQYF.

The V call is TRBV25-1, the J call TRBJ2-3; 9 bases align to TRBD2. Germline CDR1 and CDR2: MGHDK and SYGVNS. The CDR3 has 15 residues. Trimming cost V 2 bases and J 3 bases; bases outside gene matches: 3. The CDR3 region has the DNA TGTGCCAGCAGTGAACCAGCGGGAGGTACAGATACGCAGTATTTT. Translation gives CASSEPAGGTDTQYF.

The rearrangement uses TRBV5-4 and TRBJ1-2; unclear D gene. The CDR3 spans 13 residues. V shed 0 bases and J shed 8 bases, with 11 bases lying between them. Germline values: CDR1 SGHNT, CDR2 YYREEE (reference sequence). CDR3 coding DNA: TGTGCCAGCAGCTTGGAGGGAGGTGGGGGCTACACCTTC. It yields the protein CASSLEGGGGYTF.

CDR3 protein: CASSEAGVSYNEQFF. DNA for the CDR3: TGTGCCAGCAGTGAAGCAGGGGTTTCCTACAATGAGCAGTTCTTC. The rearrangement joins TRBV6-1 to TRBJ2-1; D is perhaps TRBD1 (5 bases). This CDR3 comprises 15 residues. Germline CDR1 reads MNHNS; CDR2 reads SASEGT. V was shortened by 0 bases and J by 1 base, with 7 bases between the two germline ends.

This clone was picked up a small number of times. V and J are TRBV5-8 and TRBJ2-5, with D maybe TRBD1 (7 bases). Germline V gene lookup returns CDR1 SGHTS and CDR2 YDEGEE. Trimming took 6 bases from V and 2 from J, leaving 17 bases between them. This CDR3 is built from 15 residues. The CDR3 reads CASTIGGSGQETQYF. The CDR3 DNA follows: TGTGCCAGCACTATAGGGGGCAGCGGGCAAGAGACCCAGTACTTC.

This chain joins TRBV7-8 and TRBJ2-7; no reliable D call. CDR3 length: 12 residues. Trimming took 3 bases from V and 5 from J, leaving 8 bases between them. The V gene's germline CDR1 is SGHVS and CDR2 FQNEAQ. CDR3 residues: CASSFSAHEQYF. The CDR3 DNA is TGTGCCAGCAGCTTTTCAGCGCACGAGCAGTACTTC.